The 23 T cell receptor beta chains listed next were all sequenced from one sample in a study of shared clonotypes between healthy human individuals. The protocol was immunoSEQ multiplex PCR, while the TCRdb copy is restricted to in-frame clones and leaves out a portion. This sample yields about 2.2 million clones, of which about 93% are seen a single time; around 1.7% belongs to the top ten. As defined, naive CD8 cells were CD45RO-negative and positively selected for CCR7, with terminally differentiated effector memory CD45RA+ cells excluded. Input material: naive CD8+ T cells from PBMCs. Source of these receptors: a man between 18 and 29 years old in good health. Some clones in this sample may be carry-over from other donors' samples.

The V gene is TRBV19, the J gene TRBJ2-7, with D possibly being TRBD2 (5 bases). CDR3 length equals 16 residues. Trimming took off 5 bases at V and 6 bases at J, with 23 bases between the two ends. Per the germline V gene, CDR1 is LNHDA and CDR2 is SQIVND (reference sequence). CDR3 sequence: CASSPRDNGPVSEQYF. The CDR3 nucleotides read TGTGCCAGTAGTCCCCGGGATAACGGACCCGTAAGCGAGCAGTACTTC. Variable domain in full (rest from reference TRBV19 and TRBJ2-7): DGGITQSPKYLFRKEGQNVTLSCEQNLNHDAMYWYRQDPGQGLRLIYYSQIVNDFQKGDIAEGYSVSREKKESFPLTVTSAQKNPTAFYLCASSPRDNGPVSEQYFGPGTRLTVT.

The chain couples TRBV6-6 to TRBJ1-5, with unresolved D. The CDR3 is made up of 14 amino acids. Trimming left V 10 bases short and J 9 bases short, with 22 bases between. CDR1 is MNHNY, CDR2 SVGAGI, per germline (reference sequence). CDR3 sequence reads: CAIDRALVGRPQHF. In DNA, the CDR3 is TGTGCCATTGATCGGGCCCTAGTGGGGAGGCCCCAGCATTTT.

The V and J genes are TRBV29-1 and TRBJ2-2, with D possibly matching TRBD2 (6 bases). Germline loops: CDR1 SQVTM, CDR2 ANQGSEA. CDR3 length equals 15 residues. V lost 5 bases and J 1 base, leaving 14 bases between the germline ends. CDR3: CSVLPGLVNTGELFF. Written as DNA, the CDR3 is TGCAGCGTTCTCCCGGGACTTGTGAACACCGGGGAGCTGTTTTTT.

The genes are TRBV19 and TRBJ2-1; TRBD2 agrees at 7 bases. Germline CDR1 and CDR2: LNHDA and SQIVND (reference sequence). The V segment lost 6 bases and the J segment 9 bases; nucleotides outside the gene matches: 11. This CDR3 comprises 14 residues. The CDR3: CASSWAGDKGEQFF. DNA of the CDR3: TGTGCCAGTAGCTGGGCGGGAGATAAGGGTGAGCAGTTCTTC.

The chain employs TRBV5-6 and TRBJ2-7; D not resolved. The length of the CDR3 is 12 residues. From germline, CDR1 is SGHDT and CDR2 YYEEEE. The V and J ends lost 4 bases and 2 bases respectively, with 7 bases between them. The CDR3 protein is CASSPQTYEQYF. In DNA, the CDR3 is TGTGCCAGCAGCCCTCAAACCTACGAGCAGTACTTC.

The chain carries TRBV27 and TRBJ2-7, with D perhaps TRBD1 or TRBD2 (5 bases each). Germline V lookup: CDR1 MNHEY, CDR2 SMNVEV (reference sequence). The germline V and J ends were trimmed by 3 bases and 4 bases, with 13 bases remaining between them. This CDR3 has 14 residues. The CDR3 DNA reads TGTGCCAGCAGTTTTTTTGGGACGGATTACGAGCAGTACTTC. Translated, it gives CASSFFGTDYEQYF.

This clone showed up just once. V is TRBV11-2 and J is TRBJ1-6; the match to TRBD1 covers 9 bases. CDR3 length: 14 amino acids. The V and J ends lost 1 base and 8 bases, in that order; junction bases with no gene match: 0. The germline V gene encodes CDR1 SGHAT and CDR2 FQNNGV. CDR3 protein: CASSLGDRDSPLHF. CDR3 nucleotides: TGTGCCAGCAGCTTAGGGGACAGGGATTCACCCCTCCACTTT.

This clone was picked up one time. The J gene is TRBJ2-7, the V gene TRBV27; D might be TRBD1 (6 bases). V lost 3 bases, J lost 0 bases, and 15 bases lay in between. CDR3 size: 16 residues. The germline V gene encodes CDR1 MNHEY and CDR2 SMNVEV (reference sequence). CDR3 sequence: CASSFSTGATSYEQYF. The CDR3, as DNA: TGTGCCAGCAGTTTCTCGACAGGCGCTACCTCCTACGAGCAGTACTTC.

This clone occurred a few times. The CDR3 sequence: CSVVPMGMNTEAFF. In DNA, the CDR3 is TGCAGCGTTGTCCCAATGGGCATGAACACTGAAGCTTTCTTT. This chain joins TRBV29-1 and TRBJ1-1; D unresolved. CDR1 is SQVTM and CDR2 is ANQGSEA in the germline V gene. V shed 4 bases and J shed 0 bases, with 12 bases lying between them. The CDR3 length is 14 residues.

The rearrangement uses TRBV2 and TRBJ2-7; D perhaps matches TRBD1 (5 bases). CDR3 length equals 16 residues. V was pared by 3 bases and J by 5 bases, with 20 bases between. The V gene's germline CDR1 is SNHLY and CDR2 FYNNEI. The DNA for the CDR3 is TGTGCCAGCAGTGAGTCCGGGCAGGGATGGTTCCACGAGCAGTACTTC. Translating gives CASSESGQGWFHEQYF.

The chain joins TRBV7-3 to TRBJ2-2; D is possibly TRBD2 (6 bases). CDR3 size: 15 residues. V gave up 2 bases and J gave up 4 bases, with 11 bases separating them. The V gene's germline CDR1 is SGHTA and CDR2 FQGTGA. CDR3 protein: CASSLLGSGTGELFF. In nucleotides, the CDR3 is TGTGCCAGCAGCTTACTCGGGAGTGGCACCGGGGAGCTGTTTTTT.

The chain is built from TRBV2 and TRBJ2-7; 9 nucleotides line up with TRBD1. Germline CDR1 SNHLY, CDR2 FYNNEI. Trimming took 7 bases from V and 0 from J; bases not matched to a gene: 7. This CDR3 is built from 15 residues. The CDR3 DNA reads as TGTGCCAGCACCATTTGGACAGGGGACTCCTACGAGCAGTACTTC. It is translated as CASTIWTGDSYEQYF.

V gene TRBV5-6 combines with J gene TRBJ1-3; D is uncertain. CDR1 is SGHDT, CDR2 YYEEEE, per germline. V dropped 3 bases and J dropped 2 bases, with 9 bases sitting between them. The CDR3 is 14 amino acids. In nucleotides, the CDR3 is TGTGCCAGCAGCTGGGCCGGAGCTGGAAACACCATATATTTT. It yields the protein CASSWAGAGNTIYF.

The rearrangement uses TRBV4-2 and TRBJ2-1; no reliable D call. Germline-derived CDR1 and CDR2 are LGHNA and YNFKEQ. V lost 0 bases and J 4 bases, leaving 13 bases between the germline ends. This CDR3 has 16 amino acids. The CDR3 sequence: CASSQDSAYLYNEQFF. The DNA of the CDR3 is TGTGCCAGCAGCCAAGATTCGGCCTACCTATACAATGAGCAGTTCTTC.

CDR3 bases: TGTGCCAGCAGCGGCGTAGAGGGAACTGAAGCTTTCTTT. This encodes CASSGVEGTEAFF. The genes are TRBV9 and TRBJ1-1; D remains ambiguous. This CDR3 comprises 13 residues. The germline V and J ends were trimmed by 3 bases and 5 bases, with 11 bases remaining between them. Germline values: CDR1 SGDLS, CDR2 YYNGEE.

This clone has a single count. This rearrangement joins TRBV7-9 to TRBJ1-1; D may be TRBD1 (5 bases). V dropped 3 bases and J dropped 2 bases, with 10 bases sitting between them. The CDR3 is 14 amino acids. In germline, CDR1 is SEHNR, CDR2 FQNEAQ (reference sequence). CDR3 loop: CASSFGTINTEAFF. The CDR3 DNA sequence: TGTGCCAGCAGCTTCGGGACTATTAACACTGAAGCTTTCTTT.

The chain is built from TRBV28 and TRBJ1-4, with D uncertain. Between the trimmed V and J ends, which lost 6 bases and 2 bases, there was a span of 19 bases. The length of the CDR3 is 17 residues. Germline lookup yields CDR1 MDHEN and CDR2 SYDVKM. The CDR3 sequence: CASSPFYSGNTNEKLFF. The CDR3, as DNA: TGTGCCAGCAGCCCCTTCTATTCGGGAAATACTAATGAAAAACTGTTTTTT.

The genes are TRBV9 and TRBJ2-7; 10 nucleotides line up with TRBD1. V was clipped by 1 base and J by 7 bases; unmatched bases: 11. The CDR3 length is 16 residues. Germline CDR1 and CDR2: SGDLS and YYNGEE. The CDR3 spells CASSVSSGTGVGEQYF. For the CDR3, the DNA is TGTGCCAGCAGCGTATCATCTGGGACAGGGGTTGGAGAGCAGTACTTC. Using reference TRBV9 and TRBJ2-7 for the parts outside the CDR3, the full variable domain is DSGVTQTPKHLITATGQRVTLRCSPRSGDLSVYWYQQSLDQGLQFLIQYYNGEERAKGNILERFSAQQFPDLHSELNLSSLELGDSALYFCASSVSSGTGVGEQYFGPGTRLTVT.

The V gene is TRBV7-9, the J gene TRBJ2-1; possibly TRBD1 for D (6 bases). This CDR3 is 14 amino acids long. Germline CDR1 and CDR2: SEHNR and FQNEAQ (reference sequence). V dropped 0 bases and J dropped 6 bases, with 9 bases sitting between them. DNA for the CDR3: TGTGCCAGCAGCTTAGCGGTCAGGGGCAATGAGCAGTTCTTC. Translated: CASSLAVRGNEQFF.

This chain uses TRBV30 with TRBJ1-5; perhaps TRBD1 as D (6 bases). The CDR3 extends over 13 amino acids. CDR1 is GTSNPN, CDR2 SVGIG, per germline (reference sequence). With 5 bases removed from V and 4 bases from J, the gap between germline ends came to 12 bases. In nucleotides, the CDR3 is TGTGCCTGGGGGGGGGCTGGAAATCAGCCCCAGCATTTT. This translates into CAWGGAGNQPQHF.

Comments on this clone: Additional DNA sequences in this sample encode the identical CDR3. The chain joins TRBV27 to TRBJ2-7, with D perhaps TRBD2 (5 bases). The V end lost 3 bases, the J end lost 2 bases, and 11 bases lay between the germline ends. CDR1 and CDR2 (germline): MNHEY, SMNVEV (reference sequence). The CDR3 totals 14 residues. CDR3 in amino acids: CASSLRAGTYEQYF. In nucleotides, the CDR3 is TGTGCCAGCAGTTTGAGGGCAGGCACCTACGAGCAGTACTTC.

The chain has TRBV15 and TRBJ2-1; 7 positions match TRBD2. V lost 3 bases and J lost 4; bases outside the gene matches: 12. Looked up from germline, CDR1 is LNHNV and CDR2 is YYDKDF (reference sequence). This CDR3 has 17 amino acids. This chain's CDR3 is CATSRGGDRELYNEQFF. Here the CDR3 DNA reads TGTGCCACCAGCAGGGGAGGGGACCGGGAGCTTTACAATGAGCAGTTCTTC. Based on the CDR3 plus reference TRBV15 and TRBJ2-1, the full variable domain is DAMVIQNPRYQVTQFGKPVTLSCSQTLNHNVMYWYQQKSSQAPKLLFHYYDKDFNNEADTPDNFQSRRPNTSFCFLDIRSPGLGDTAMYLCATSRGGDRELYNEQFFGPGTRLTVL.

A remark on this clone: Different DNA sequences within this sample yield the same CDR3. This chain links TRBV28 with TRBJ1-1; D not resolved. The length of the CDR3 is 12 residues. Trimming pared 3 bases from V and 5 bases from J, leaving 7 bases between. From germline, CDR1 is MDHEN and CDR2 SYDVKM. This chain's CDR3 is CASSFPGTEAFF. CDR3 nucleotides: TGTGCCAGCAGTTTCCCAGGAACTGAAGCTTTCTTT.